The 8 T cell receptor beta chains below were found in one sample sequenced in a study of regulatory T cells in long-lasting Graves disease. HTBI primers from iRepertoire and Arm-PCR of CDR3 regions yielded the TCR beta libraries. TCRdb fed the multiplex PCR reads into MiXCR, producing one record per CDR3 protein. In the table there are 400,000 to 500,000 distinct CDR3 sequences, around 15% of which are singletons. Time point denoted: newly diagnosed GD, antithyroid drugs for less than 3 months. PBMCs provided the RNA from which the TCR library was made. A further study also used this sample, focusing on T cells in Graves' hyperthyroidism and ophthalmopathy.

Sequenced material: peripheral blood mononuclear cells (PBMCs), taken at new diagnosis, from a patient treated with antithyroid drugs. Receptors originate from a woman aged 18-35 years with Graves disease.

This clonotype was counted once. This sequence may be a read error, since a much larger clone differs from it by one base. The chain is built from TRBV18 and TRBJ2-4; TRBD2 might be the D (5 bases). Germline V gene sequence: CDR1 KGHSH, CDR2 LQKENI. This CDR3 region has 13 residues. In DNA, the CDR3 is TGTGCCGGCTCACCAGGAGGTGGGAACATTCAGTACTTC. It encodes CAGSPGGGNIQYF.

This clonotype has at least ten counts. J is TRBJ2-3 and V is TRBV28; 7 bases line up with TRBD1. Matching the DNA end better, TRBJ2-7 makes the J call doubtful. This CDR3 contains 15 residues. Germline CDR1 and CDR2: MDHEN and SYDVKM. The CDR3 is CASSLLSRDSYEQYF. CDR3 coding DNA: TGTGCCAGCAGTTTATTATCTCGGGACAGCTACGAGCAGTACTTC.

There are a few counts of this clonotype. This could be a read error, since a much larger clone is one nucleotide away. This chain connects TRBV28 to TRBJ2-7; 9 bases match TRBD1. The CDR3 has 15 amino acids. The germline gives CDR1 MDHEN, CDR2 SYDVKM. The chain's CDR3 is CASRPPGTGSYGQYF. In DNA, the CDR3 is TGTGCCAGCAGGCCGCCTGGGACAGGGTCCTACGGGCAGTACTTC.

This clonotype was found a few times. The V gene is TRBV3-1, the J gene TRBJ1-2; D call uncertain. V shed 3 bases and J shed 7 bases, with 12 bases lying between them. Germline CDR1 reads LGHDT; CDR2 reads YNNKEL (reference sequence). The CDR3 has 13 amino acids. The CDR3 loop reads CASSHDLEGGYTF. The CDR3 DNA follows: TGTGCCAGCAGCCATGATCTTGAAGGTGGCTACACCTTC.

V usage is TRBV27 and J usage is TRBJ2-3; tentative D call: TRBD2 (6 bases). The CDR3 covers 18 residues. Per germline, CDR1 MNHEY and CDR2 SMNVEV (reference sequence). Trimming took off 0 bases at V and 0 bases at J, with 16 bases between the two ends. The CDR3 protein is CASSLSLAGILSTDTQYF. The DNA for the CDR3 is TGTGCCAGCAGTTTATCTCTGGCGGGAATCCTTAGCACAGATACGCAGTATTTT.

Many counts were recorded for this clonotype. This sequence joins TRBV28 and TRBJ2-2; unclear D gene. Trimming cost V 6 bases and J 4 bases, with 0 bases left between them. Per germline, CDR1 MDHEN and CDR2 SYDVKM. The CDR3 is made up of 10 amino acids. The CDR3, as DNA: TGTGCCAGCAGCACCGGGGAGCTGTTTTTT. Protein: CASSTGELFF.

This clonotype was detected ten times or more. The CDR3 here is CASSLMGHLNTEAFF. Here the CDR3 DNA reads TGTGCCAGCAGCTTAATGGGTCATCTAAACACTGAAGCTTTCTTT. The chain recombines TRBV7-2 with TRBJ1-1; unclear D gene. In germline, CDR1 is SGHTA, CDR2 FQGNSA. With 2 bases removed from V and 2 bases from J, the gap between germline ends came to 12 bases. This CDR3 has 15 amino acids.

This clonotype occurred many times. CDR3 protein: CASRGGETDTQYF. The DNA for the CDR3 is TGTGCCAGCAGAGGGGGGGAGACAGATACGCAGTATTTT. The chain carries TRBV2 and TRBJ2-3; perhaps TRBD2 as D (7 bases). Trimming shortened V by 6 bases and J by 3 bases, and 10 bases separated the two germline ends. This CDR3 has 13 amino acids. The germline gives CDR1 SNHLY, CDR2 FYNNEI.